A selection of T cell receptor beta chains follows, all from one sample in a study of vaccination and CD4 T cells after COVID-19. MiXCR, run by TCRdb on the PCR reads, gives a single entry per CDR3 protein. The table has fewer than 10,000 distinct CDR3 sequences, 33% seen once; the top ten hold 20% to 25%. The antigens of these receptors remain unknown. Sample: CD4+ T cells from blood, cultured in vitro. The receptors originated from a human donor in good health. The CDR3 runs from the conserved cysteine through the conserved F or W. A D gene is named only where the DNA matches it firmly. Some rows have no size entry. The others give once, few or many, or a class for an expanded clone.

j_call: TRBJ1-1; clone_size: .; d_call: TRBD1; v_call: TRBV6-5; cdr3_nt: TGTGCCAGCAGTTTGAATCAGGGGGGCACTGAAGCTTTCTTT; cdr3_aa: CASSLNQGGTEAFF
j_call: TRBJ2-7; clone_size: few; d_call: .; v_call: TRBV4-3; cdr3_nt: TGCGCCAGCAGCCAATCAGGTGGACCTACCTACGAGCAGTACTTC; cdr3_aa: CASSQSGGPTYEQYF
j_call: TRBJ2-7; clone_size: few; d_call: .; v_call: TRBV11-3; cdr3_nt: TGTGCCAGCAGCTTAGGTCTTGGGCAGCACGAGCAGTACTTC; cdr3_aa: CASSLGLGQHEQYF
j_call: TRBJ2-5; clone_size: few; d_call: TRBD2; v_call: TRBV7-2; cdr3_nt: TGTGCCAGCAGCTCCCGCGTGGGCGGGGGAGAGACCCAGTACTTC; cdr3_aa: CASSSRVGGGETQYF
j_call: TRBJ2-7; clone_size: .; d_call: .; v_call: TRBV4-2; cdr3_nt: TGTGCCAGCAGCCCCGCGAAATTGGGATACGAGCAGTACTTC; cdr3_aa: CASSPAKLGYEQYF
j_call: TRBJ2-7; clone_size: few; d_call: .; v_call: TRBV20-1; cdr3_nt: TGCAGTGCTAAGGGGGGGATGCAGCGGGACTACGAGCAGTACTTC; cdr3_aa: CSAKGGMQRDYEQYF
j_call: TRBJ1-6; clone_size: .; d_call: .; v_call: TRBV6-1; cdr3_nt: TGTGCCAGCAGTGACCCGGTGGGAGGATTCAAGGATTCACCCCTCCACTTT; cdr3_aa: CASSDPVGGFKDSPLHF
j_call: TRBJ2-5; clone_size: .; d_call: .; v_call: TRBV6-4; cdr3_nt: TGTGCCAGCAGTGGTGGCGGGACGAACCAAGAGACCCAGTACTTC; cdr3_aa: CASSGGGTNQETQYF
j_call: TRBJ2-3; clone_size: .; d_call: .; v_call: TRBV7-2; cdr3_nt: TGTGCCAGCAGCTTTAGGAGGAACTCGTTGCAGCCAGATACGCAGTATTTT; cdr3_aa: CASSFRRNSLQPDTQYF
j_call: TRBJ1-1; clone_size: few; d_call: .; v_call: TRBV7-3; cdr3_nt: TGTGCCAGCAGCTTAAGGGACCCTGGTGAAGCTTTCTTT; cdr3_aa: CASSLRDPGEAFF
j_call: TRBJ2-7; clone_size: .; d_call: .; v_call: TRBV20-1; cdr3_nt: TGCAGTGCTGAAGGACGGGCCTACGAGCAGTACTTC; cdr3_aa: CSAEGRAYEQYF
j_call: TRBJ2-1; clone_size: .; d_call: TRBD1; v_call: TRBV27; cdr3_nt: TGTGCCAGCAGTTTGGACAGGGGACCTACGGATGAGCAGTTCTTC; cdr3_aa: CASSLDRGPTDEQFF
j_call: TRBJ2-5; clone_size: few; d_call: .; v_call: TRBV2; cdr3_nt: TGTGCCAGCAAGGGGAGACCCATTGGAACCCAGTACTTC; cdr3_aa: CASKGRPIGTQYF
j_call: TRBJ2-2; clone_size: .; d_call: TRBD2; v_call: TRBV7-6; cdr3_nt: TGTGCCAGCAGCCGCGACGCTAGCGGGAGGCGGACCGGGGAGCTGTTTTTT; cdr3_aa: CASSRDASGRRTGELFF
j_call: TRBJ1-5; clone_size: few; d_call: .; v_call: TRBV7-2; cdr3_nt: TGTGCCAGCAGCCTAAAGGGGGGCAATCAGCCCCAGCATTTT; cdr3_aa: CASSLKGGNQPQHF
j_call: TRBJ2-1; clone_size: .; d_call: .; v_call: TRBV30; cdr3_nt: TGTGCCTGGAGCATCAGCTCCTACAATGAGCAGTTCTTC; cdr3_aa: CAWSISSYNEQFF
j_call: TRBJ2-5; clone_size: .; d_call: .; v_call: TRBV25-1; cdr3_nt: TGTGCCAGCAGTGAATATTATGAGACCCAGTACTTC; cdr3_aa: CASSEYYETQYF
j_call: TRBJ2-7; clone_size: .; d_call: TRBD1; v_call: TRBV7-9; cdr3_nt: TGTGCCAGCAGCTCCCGACAGGGCCCCTACGAGCAGTACTTC; cdr3_aa: CASSSRQGPYEQYF
j_call: TRBJ2-6; clone_size: .; d_call: .; v_call: TRBV7-9; cdr3_nt: TGTGCCAGCAGCTTGGGTTGGGCTGGGGCCAACGTCCTGACTTTC; cdr3_aa: CASSLGWAGANVLTF
j_call: TRBJ2-5; clone_size: .; d_call: TRBD2; v_call: TRBV13; cdr3_nt: TGTGCCAGCAGCTTAGGCCTAGCGGACCTGGGGGAAGAGACCCAGTACTTC; cdr3_aa: CASSLGLADLGEETQYF
j_call: TRBJ2-3; clone_size: few; d_call: .; v_call: TRBV7-3; cdr3_nt: TGTGCCAGCAGCTTACGTGCGGGCACAGATACGCAGTATTTT; cdr3_aa: CASSLRAGTDTQYF
j_call: TRBJ2-7; clone_size: .; d_call: TRBD2; v_call: TRBV2; cdr3_nt: TGTGCCAGCAGTCTAGCGGGAGGCACCTACGAGCAGTACTTC; cdr3_aa: CASSLAGGTYEQYF
j_call: TRBJ1-4; clone_size: .; d_call: TRBD1; v_call: TRBV27; cdr3_nt: TGTGCCAGCAGCCGAATTGGGACAGGGGATGAAAAACTGTTTTTT; cdr3_aa: CASSRIGTGDEKLFF
j_call: TRBJ2-7; clone_size: .; d_call: .; v_call: TRBV6-5; cdr3_nt: TGTGCCAGCAGTTACTCCACCGCCTACGAGCAGTACTTC; cdr3_aa: CASSYSTAYEQYF
j_call: TRBJ1-2; clone_size: few; d_call: TRBD1; v_call: TRBV28; cdr3_nt: TGTGCCAGCAAGACAGGGATCTATGGCTACACCTTC; cdr3_aa: CASKTGIYGYTF
j_call: TRBJ2-3; clone_size: .; d_call: TRBD2; v_call: TRBV2; cdr3_nt: TGTGCCAGCATTAGCGGGGGAAGCACAGATACGCAGTATTTT; cdr3_aa: CASISGGSTDTQYF
j_call: TRBJ2-5; clone_size: few; d_call: .; v_call: TRBV27; cdr3_nt: TGTGCCAGCAGTTTTGGAGGTTCTACATGGGAGACCCAGTACTTC; cdr3_aa: CASSFGGSTWETQYF
j_call: TRBJ1-6; clone_size: few; d_call: TRBD1; v_call: TRBV6-5; cdr3_nt: TGTGCCAGCAGTTACGGACAGGGTAAAACTTCACCCCTCCACTTT; cdr3_aa: CASSYGQGKTSPLHF
j_call: TRBJ2-1; clone_size: .; d_call: TRBD2; v_call: TRBV20-1; cdr3_nt: TGCAGTGCTAGGATCGGCGGGAGGATCTACAATGAGCAGTTCTTC; cdr3_aa: CSARIGGRIYNEQFF
j_call: TRBJ2-2; clone_size: .; d_call: TRBD1; v_call: TRBV4-3; cdr3_nt: TGCGCCAGCAGCCAAGAATGGGCAGGGGGCTTCATAGGGGAGCTGTTTTTT; cdr3_aa: CASSQEWAGGFIGELFF
j_call: TRBJ2-2; clone_size: few; d_call: .; v_call: TRBV11-3; cdr3_nt: TGTGCCAGCAGCCAAACTCGGGAGTACAACACCGGGGAGCTGTTTTTT; cdr3_aa: CASSQTREYNTGELFF
j_call: TRBJ2-5; clone_size: .; d_call: .; v_call: TRBV19; cdr3_nt: TGTGCCAGTAGTATTGGGGACGGTCGACAAGAGACCCAGTACTTC; cdr3_aa: CASSIGDGRQETQYF
j_call: TRBJ2-3; clone_size: few; d_call: .; v_call: TRBV7-2; cdr3_nt: TGTGCCAGCAGCTTCGGCGGGGGCACAGATACGCAGTATTTT; cdr3_aa: CASSFGGGTDTQYF
j_call: TRBJ1-5; clone_size: .; d_call: .; v_call: TRBV19; cdr3_nt: TGTGCCAGGCCTAATCAGCCCCAGCATTTT; cdr3_aa: CARPNQPQHF
j_call: TRBJ1-2; clone_size: few; d_call: .; v_call: TRBV10-3; cdr3_nt: TGTGCCAGAAGAACTCACGACGGGAGTACGTCCGGTGGCTACACCTTC; cdr3_aa: CARRTHDGSTSGGYTF
j_call: TRBJ2-5; clone_size: .; d_call: TRBD1; v_call: TRBV7-9; cdr3_nt: TGTGCCAGCACCTCAGGGGGCTTGGAGACCCAGTACTTC; cdr3_aa: CASTSGGLETQYF
j_call: TRBJ1-1; clone_size: .; d_call: .; v_call: TRBV11-2; cdr3_nt: TGTGCCAGCAGCAGGGTACCCGGGGGCCGGACTGAAGCTTTCTTT; cdr3_aa: CASSRVPGGRTEAFF
j_call: TRBJ1-5; clone_size: few; d_call: .; v_call: TRBV19; cdr3_nt: TGTGCCAGTAGTGAGGTGGGAGCTAGCAATCAGCCCCAGCATTTT; cdr3_aa: CASSEVGASNQPQHF
j_call: TRBJ2-5; clone_size: few; d_call: TRBD1; v_call: TRBV6-2/TRBV6-3; cdr3_nt: TGTGCCAGCAGTAGGGACAGGCAAGAGACCCAGTACTTC; cdr3_aa: CASSRDRQETQYF
j_call: TRBJ1-1; clone_size: few; d_call: .; v_call: TRBV6-1; cdr3_nt: TGTGCCAGCAGTGAGGCCTTGTGGACTGAAGCTTTCTTT; cdr3_aa: CASSEALWTEAFF
j_call: TRBJ2-5; clone_size: few; d_call: .; v_call: TRBV18; cdr3_nt: TGTGCCAGCTCACCGCTGGAAGAGACCCAGTACTTC; cdr3_aa: CASSPLEETQYF